This record looks at one T cell receptor beta chain sequence and its context. Antigen: not known. This beta chain is a stray sequence in a library constructed for alpha chains; its clone size is not meaningful. There are 14 residues in the CDR3. Trimming left V 5 bases short and J 1 base short, with 10 bases between. CDR1 and CDR2 from the germline V gene are SGHAT and FQNNGV. This sample's time point: sample taken at primary tumor resection. TCRdb called the 5' RACE reads again in MiXCR, with one record for every CDR3 protein. Seen here are 9,500 or so distinct CDR3 sequences, roughly an eighth observed once, and the top ten hold more than 9%. The sample originates from a study of spatial heterogeneity in lung cancer. Study-wide points: Mutation counts in tumors were tracked by counts of expanded intratumoral alpha and beta TCRs.

The chain employs TRBV11-2 and TRBJ2-3; D remains ambiguous. This sample comprised lung tumor tissue, obtained at surgery. The origin of this receptor is a male donor with early-stage non-small cell lung cancer. CDR3 sequence reads: CASSPPPGTDTQYF. The CDR3 nucleotides read TGTGCCAGCAGCCCCCCCCCTGGCACAGATACGCAGTATTTT.